Shown below are 21 T cell receptor beta chains from a single sample sequenced in a study of blood T cell repertoires in COVID-19. Using immunoSEQ multiplex PCR, the repertoire was profiled, and TCRdb retains in-frame clones only, with some absent. The data hold over 150,000 clones, with roughly 88% observed a single time. Sequencing was done on a sample of peripheral blood. Every receptor here comes from a man between 60 and 75 years old with COVID-19, enrolled during active disease.

J is TRBJ2-5 and V is TRBV11-3; 8 bases line up with TRBD2. Germline V gene lookup returns CDR1 SGHNT and CDR2 YENEEA. This CDR3 has 15 residues. The J segment lost 5 bases and the V segment lost 1 base, leaving 6 bases of the junction unmatched. CDR3 nucleotide sequence: TGTGCCAGCAGCTTAGCGCCAGCGGGAGTCGAGACCCAGTACTTC. This codes for CASSLAPAGVETQYF.

V gene TRBV27 combines with J gene TRBJ1-5, with TRBD1 identical over 10 bases. The CDR3 contains 15 residues. CDR1 and CDR2 (germline): MNHEY, SMNVEV (reference sequence). The V segment lost 8 bases and the J segment 7 bases; nucleotides outside the gene matches: 11. The CDR3: CASSPGTGVRQPQHF. The DNA of the CDR3 is TGTGCCAGCTCTCCGGGGACAGGGGTACGACAGCCCCAGCATTTT.

The chain is built from TRBV10-3 and TRBJ1-2; D is undetermined. Trimming took 2 bases from V and 8 from J, leaving 12 bases between them. The germline V gene has CDR1 ENHRY and CDR2 SYGVKD. The CDR3 loop spans 13 amino acids. The chain's CDR3 is CAISEGRKEGYTF. CDR3 coding DNA: TGTGCCATCAGTGAGGGGAGGAAGGAAGGCTACACCTTC.

The V gene is TRBV28, the J gene TRBJ2-3; possibly TRBD2 for D (6 bases). V was shortened by 6 bases and J by 3 bases, with 19 bases between the two germline ends. The CDR3 extends over 16 amino acids. Germline V gene lookup returns CDR1 MDHEN and CDR2 SYDVKM. CDR3 region: CASRTPTGEGTDTQYF. The CDR3 bases are TGTGCCAGCAGGACCCCCACGGGAGAGGGGACAGATACGCAGTATTTT.

The genes are TRBV18 and TRBJ1-2; perhaps TRBD1 as D (5 bases). The CDR3 consists of 13 residues. Trimming shortened V by 4 bases and J by 4 bases, and 10 bases separated the two germline ends. From germline, CDR1 is KGHSH and CDR2 LQKENI. Written as DNA, the CDR3 is TGTGCCAGCTCACGCGGGACGGCCTATGGCTACACCTTC. It codes for CASSRGTAYGYTF.

The chain combines TRBV7-9 with TRBJ2-3; 8 positions agree with TRBD2. This CDR3 contains 16 residues. CDR1 and CDR2 from the germline V gene are SEHNR and FQNEAQ (reference sequence). With 4 bases clipped from V and 1 base from J, the junction kept 7 bases outside the gene matches. Written as DNA, the CDR3 is TGTGCCAGCAGCTGGGGGACTAGTTTGGGCACAGATACGCAGTATTTT. Translating gives CASSWGTSLGTDTQYF.

V usage is TRBV29-1 and J usage is TRBJ2-1; 7 positions match TRBD2. The germline CDR1 and CDR2 sequences are SQVTM and ANQGSEA. This CDR3 has 15 amino acids. V trimming: 4 bases; J trimming: 2 bases; junction bases outside the gene matches: 8. CDR3 coding DNA: TGCAGCGTTGGTGGGCCAGCGGGGCCCTACAATGAGCAGTTCTTC. Protein: CSVGGPAGPYNEQFF.

A single count supports this clone. The rearrangement joins TRBV7-3 to TRBJ1-2; 8 bases are a match to TRBD1. The length of the CDR3 is 16 residues. V lost 2 bases to trimming and J lost 2 bases; unmatched junction nucleotides: 7. Germline CDR1 SGHTA, CDR2 FQGTGA. The chain's CDR3 is CASSLAATGVNYGYTF. For the CDR3, the DNA is TGTGCCAGCAGCTTAGCCGCGACAGGGGTAAACTATGGCTACACCTTC.

DNA of the CDR3: TGCGCCAGCAGACCCGAGGATCCTAACTATGGCTACACCTTC. This gives the protein CASRPEDPNYGYTF. The V call is TRBV5-1, the J call TRBJ1-2; D unclear. Deletions cut 5 bases from V and 0 bases from J, with 11 bases between. Germline CDR1 SGHRS, CDR2 YFSETQ. The CDR3 covers 14 residues.

This chain joins TRBV5-8 and TRBJ2-1; a weak D match, TRBD1 (6 bases). V was clipped by 3 bases and J by 7 bases, with 20 bases between them. Germline lookup yields CDR1 SGHTS and CDR2 YDEGEE. This CDR3 is built from 16 residues. The CDR3 is CASSSYRDPNWNEQFF. The CDR3 region has the DNA TGTGCCAGCAGCTCATACAGGGACCCTAATTGGAATGAGCAGTTCTTC.

This clone showed up just once. CDR3 in DNA: TGTGCCAGCAGGCCCTGGGGACAGGCCATCACAGATACGCAGTATTTT. Encoded protein: CASRPWGQAITDTQYF. This chain joins TRBV11-2 and TRBJ2-3; 8 bases fit TRBD1. CDR1 SGHAT and CDR2 FQNNGV come from the germline V gene. V trimming: 6 bases; J trimming: 2 bases; junction bases outside the gene matches: 10. This CDR3 has 16 residues.

DNA of the CDR3: TGTGCCAGCAGTTTTCGACTCTCCTCTGGGGCCAACGTCCTGACTTTC. Its protein is CASSFRLSSGANVLTF. The gene calls are TRBV27 and TRBJ2-6; D gene uncertain. Trimming stripped 3 bases from V and 0 bases from J, with 9 bases between. Germline V gene sequence: CDR1 MNHEY, CDR2 SMNVEV (reference sequence). The CDR3 runs 16 residues.

The gene calls are TRBV28 and TRBJ1-2; TRBD1 is a possible D gene (5 bases). The CDR3 loop spans 12 amino acids. From germline, CDR1 is MDHEN and CDR2 SYDVKM. With 5 bases removed from V and 6 bases from J, the gap between germline ends came to 10 bases. The CDR3 bases are TGTGCCAGCAGTGCCCAAGGGGATGGCTACACCTTC. Translating it yields CASSAQGDGYTF.

This sequence joins TRBV11-2 and TRBJ2-7; a possible D gene is TRBD1 (5 bases). Germline V gene data show CDR1 as SGHAT and CDR2 as FQNNGV. The V and J ends lost 1 base and 5 bases respectively, with 12 bases between them. The CDR3 sequence is 14 residues long. CDR3 sequence reads: CASSLARVGDEQYF. The DNA of the CDR3 is TGTGCCAGCAGCTTAGCCAGGGTCGGTGACGAGCAGTACTTC.

The chain joins TRBV28 to TRBJ1-5, with D perhaps TRBD1 (6 bases). CDR1 is MDHEN, CDR2 SYDVKM, per germline. CDR3 size: 15 residues. The V gene lost 6 bases and the J gene lost 2 bases, with 14 bases spanning the gap. DNA of the CDR3: TGTGCCAGCAGACAGGGCGCGGCGGGCAATCAGCCCCAGCATTTT. Protein: CASRQGAAGNQPQHF.

V and J are TRBV18 and TRBJ1-5, with D unclear. Germline loops: CDR1 KGHSH, CDR2 LQKENI. Trimming took 6 bases from V and 6 from J, leaving 15 bases between them. This CDR3 is built from 14 residues. The DNA for the CDR3 is TGTGCCAGCTCCCTCGGGAGGGATATTCAGCCCCAGCATTTT. Encoded protein: CASSLGRDIQPQHF. Filled out from reference TRBV18 and TRBJ1-5, the complete variable domain reads NAGVMQNPRHLVRRRGQEARLRCSPMKGHSHVYWYRQLPEEGLKFMVYLQKENIIDESGMPKERFSAEFPKEGPSILRIQQVVRGDSAAYFCASSLGRDIQPQHFGDGTRLSIL.

The DNA for the CDR3 is TGCAGCGCCCGAGGGACAGGGGAAGGGGAAAAACTGTTTTTT. It codes for CSARGTGEGEKLFF. The chain combines TRBV29-1 with TRBJ1-4, with 10 bases fitting TRBD1. The CDR3 loop spans 14 amino acids. The V and J ends lost 7 bases and 8 bases, in that order; junction bases with no gene match: 10. Germline CDR1 and CDR2: SQVTM and ANQGSEA.

The V gene is TRBV7-2, the J gene TRBJ2-7; no reliable D call. Germline CDR1 is SGHTA and CDR2 is FQGNSA. Trimming stripped 5 bases from V and 7 bases from J, with 18 bases between. This CDR3 is built from 14 residues. The CDR3 is CASSLGRGRLEQYF. The CDR3 bases are TGTGCCAGCAGCCTTGGGCGTGGGCGCCTTGAGCAGTACTTC. The complete variable domain, with remaining parts taken from reference TRBV7-2 and TRBJ2-7, reads GAGVSQSPSNKVTEKGKDVELRCDPISGHTALYWYRQSLGQGLEFLIYFQGNSAPDKSGLPSDRFSAERTGGSVSTLTIQRTQQEDSAVYLCASSLGRGRLEQYFGPGTRLTVT.

In this sample, this clone turned up a few times. This rearrangement joins TRBV18 to TRBJ1-4; possibly TRBD1 for D (6 bases). CDR1 and CDR2 from the germline V gene are KGHSH and LQKENI. The CDR3 loop spans 15 amino acids. Trimming removed 3 bases at V and 8 bases at J, with 16 bases between. The CDR3: CASSPPSGVGEKLFF. The DNA for the CDR3 is TGTGCCAGCTCACCCCCATCAGGGGTTGGGGAAAAACTGTTTTTT.

This clone was seen only once. This chain connects TRBV18 to TRBJ1-6; 7 nucleotides agree with TRBD1. V was clipped by 3 bases and J by 4 bases; unmatched bases: 6. The CDR3 is 16 amino acids. Germline V lookup: CDR1 KGHSH, CDR2 LQKENI. The CDR3 DNA reads as TGTGCCAGCTCACCCCCGGGACAGTCGTATAATTCACCCCTCCACTTT. Amino acids: CASSPPGQSYNSPLHF.

Note on this clone: The sample holds other DNA sequences that translate to the same CDR3. This rearrangement joins TRBV27 to TRBJ1-6; D gene uncertain. This CDR3 comprises 15 residues. V was clipped by 0 bases and J by 7 bases, with 10 bases between them. In germline, CDR1 is MNHEY, CDR2 SMNVEV (reference sequence). The CDR3 loop reads CASSLSSPPNSPLHF. CDR3 nucleotide sequence: TGTGCCAGCAGTTTATCGAGCCCCCCCAATTCACCCCTCCACTTT.